The rows below give T cell receptor beta chains drawn from one sample of a study of shared clonotypes between healthy human individuals. Assay: immunoSEQ multiplex PCR; the TCRdb copy retains only in-frame clones and omits some. The sample includes roughly 520,000 clones, roughly 95% of them seen just once. The specimen was naive CD4+ T cells sorted from blood. Receptors were obtained from a woman in her 30s in good health. Both conserved end residues are part of each CDR3. The order of the fields is clone size, J gene, D gene, V gene, CDR3 DNA, CDR3 protein. A D gene is named only where the DNA matches it firmly. A clone size is listed for some rows: how often the clone was seen (once, few, many), or a class if it is expanded.

NA | TRBJ2-3 | TRBD2 | TRBV5-1 | TGCGCCAGCAGCTCCGTCAGCGGGAGCCCCAACACAGATACGCAGTATTTT | CASSSVSGSPNTDTQYF
NA | TRBJ2-7 | NA | TRBV10-3 | TGTGCCATCTCTTCCACGACAGGAAGCTACGAGCAGTACTTC | CAISSTTGSYEQYF
NA | TRBJ1-5 | NA | TRBV18 | TGTGCCAGCTCACCATCGGGGAACAGCAATCAGCCCCAGCATTTT | CASSPSGNSNQPQHF
NA | TRBJ2-1 | TRBD2 | TRBV7-6 | TGTGCCAGCAGCTTAGGTAATCCAGCGGGAATGGGGTTCAATGAGCAGTTCTTC | CASSLGNPAGMGFNEQFF
NA | TRBJ2-5 | NA | TRBV11-2 | TGTGCCAGCAGCGCACAACAAGAGACCCAGTACTTC | CASSAQQETQYF
NA | TRBJ2-7 | NA | TRBV27 | TGTGCCAGCAGGAAGACGGGACCCGGTGCTTGGGAGCAGTACTTC | CASRKTGPGAWEQYF
NA | TRBJ2-7 | TRBD1 | TRBV30 | TGTGCCTGGAGTGGGGACAGGAAAACCTACGAGCAGTACTTC | CAWSGDRKTYEQYF
NA | TRBJ2-2 | TRBD2 | TRBV7-6 | TGTGCCAGCAGCTTCAGCGCGGGAGGGGTCGGGGAGCTGTTTTTT | CASSFSAGGVGELFF
NA | TRBJ1-5 | NA | TRBV20-1 | TGCAGTGCTCAGCGGAATCAGCCCCAGCATTTT | CSAQRNQPQHF
NA | TRBJ1-2 | NA | TRBV12-5 | TGTGCTAGTGGTTTGGGGACAAGTTATGGCTACACCTTC | CASGLGTSYGYTF
few | TRBJ1-2 | NA | TRBV7-9 | TGTGCCAGCAGCTCTACGACTAATGGCTACACCTTC | CASSSTTNGYTF
once | TRBJ2-6 | NA | TRBV2 | TGTGCCAGCAGTGCCCGTACGGGCGGGGCCAACGTCCTGACTTTC | CASSARTGGANVLTF
NA | TRBJ2-3 | NA | TRBV11-2 | TGTGCCAGCAGCCCTATCGCAGGGATGGGTACGCAGTATTTT | CASSPIAGMGTQYF
NA | TRBJ2-1 | NA | TRBV14 | TGTGCCAGCAGCCGACCCGCGGGAACCTCCTACAATGAGCAGTTCTTC | CASSRPAGTSYNEQFF
NA | TRBJ2-7 | NA | TRBV28 | TGTGCCAGTGGCGCCACCTACGAGCAGTACTTC | CASGATYEQYF
NA | TRBJ2-7 | TRBD1 | TRBV5-4 | TGTGCCAGCAGCTCTCGTTTATCTGACAGGGCTAGCGAGCAGTACTTC | CASSSRLSDRASEQYF
NA | TRBJ1-2 | NA | TRBV6-5 | TGTGCCAGCAGTTCCCATCTCCTCTATGGCTACACCTTC | CASSSHLLYGYTF
NA | TRBJ1-2 | TRBD1 | TRBV19 | TGTGCCAGTAGTAGTACAGGGGACCTGACTAACTATGGCTACACCTTC | CASSSTGDLTNYGYTF
NA | TRBJ1-2 | NA | TRBV28 | TGTGCCAGCAGTTTACAGACCGCGTATGGCTACACCTTC | CASSLQTAYGYTF
once | TRBJ2-3 | TRBD1 | TRBV6-5 | TGTGCCAGCAGAGACCTACAGGGGGATACGCAGTATTTT | CASRDLQGDTQYF
NA | TRBJ1-5 | NA | TRBV10-1 | TGCGCCAGCAGTCAGGGGAACAATCAGCCCCAGCATTTT | CASSQGNNQPQHF
NA | TRBJ2-7 | NA | TRBV2 | TGTGCCAGCAGTGAATATTTGGCAGAGCAGTACTTC | CASSEYLAEQYF
NA | TRBJ1-3 | NA | TRBV4-1 | TGCGCCAGCAGCCGCGCGTCTGAAGGCTCTGGAAACACCATATATTTT | CASSRASEGSGNTIYF
NA | TRBJ1-2 | NA | TRBV25-1 | TGTGCCAGCAGTGGCCAGGGATCAGGAGGCTACACCTTC | CASSGQGSGGYTF
NA | TRBJ1-1 | NA | TRBV29-1 | TGCAGCGTTGACAGGCCCTATAGATTGGGGACTGAAGCTTTCTTT | CSVDRPYRLGTEAFF
NA | TRBJ2-1 | TRBD2 | TRBV4-1 | TGCGCCAGCAGCCACCCGAAGAACCCTCGGGACAGCGGGAGGGCTTACAATGAGCAGTTCTTC | CASSHPKNPRDSGRAYNEQFF
NA | TRBJ2-7 | NA | TRBV21-1 | TGTGCCAGCAGTCCGGGGGGCAGGGAGTACGAGCAGTACTTC | CASSPGGREYEQYF
NA | TRBJ2-1 | NA | TRBV4-1 | TGCGCCAGCAGCCATCCTGGCTCGAACGACTACAATGAGCAGTTCTTC | CASSHPGSNDYNEQFF
NA | TRBJ1-2 | NA | TRBV10-3 | TGTGCCATCAGTCCACAGGACTATGGCTACACCTTC | CAISPQDYGYTF
NA | TRBJ2-3 | TRBD2 | TRBV10-2 | TGCGCCAGCAGCGAGACTAGCGGAACTAGCACAGATACGCAGTATTTT | CASSETSGTSTDTQYF
NA | TRBJ2-1 | NA | TRBV28 | TGTGCCAGCAGTTTAACACCTATCTGGGATGAGCAGTTCTTC | CASSLTPIWDEQFF
NA | TRBJ2-7 | NA | TRBV27 | TGTGCCAGCAGTCTCACTAGGCAGAGCTCCTACGAGCAGTACTTC | CASSLTRQSSYEQYF
NA | TRBJ1-2 | NA | TRBV21-1 | TGTGCCAGCAGCTCTAGCGGGACAGGGGCGACCATAACTATAGGCTACACCTTC | CASSSSGTGATITIGYTF
NA | TRBJ2-1 | NA | TRBV28 | TGTGCCAGCAGCTTAGGTCCCTTCTCCTACAATGAGCAGTTCTTC | CASSLGPFSYNEQFF
few | TRBJ1-4 | TRBD1 | TRBV4-2 | TGTGCCAGCAGCAGTTCGCTTTTTGGACAGGGCACTAATGAAAAACTGTTTTTT | CASSSSLFGQGTNEKLFF
NA | TRBJ2-7 | NA | TRBV2 | TGTGCCAGCCAGACTAGTGCCGGCGAGCAGTACTTC | CASQTSAGEQYF
few | TRBJ1-2 | NA | TRBV2 | TGTGCCAGCAGGAGGGACACCATGCACTATGGCTACACCTTC | CASRRDTMHYGYTF